Below, 27 T cell receptor beta chains from the same sample are listed, as sequenced in a study of blood T cells in healthy people across ages (dated by TCRdb to about 2015). Receptor amplification or capture employed 5' RACE. The sequencing machine was an Illumina HiSeq 2500. A second about 7 to 11 cycle PCR used a sample-barcoded 5' primer and a J-beta primer mix. TCRdb cleaned the public reads at Q25 with fastp, built clones with MiXCR and kept in-frame beta chains. Each entry merges the rows of one CDR3 protein and shows their most common DNA and genes. The sample table contains some 710,000 distinct CDR3 sequences; only one count was recorded for about 45% of them. The ten largest clones add up to less than 20% of the sample. The sequencing sample was made of blood. All receptors come from a man older than 75 in good health.

The chain combines TRBV7-3 with TRBJ2-3, with D perhaps TRBD2 (6 bases). The CDR3 is 14 residues long. V lost 5 bases to trimming and J lost 9 bases, with 18 bases between them. Looked up from germline, CDR1 is SGHTA and CDR2 is FQGTGA. The chain's CDR3 is CASSPGTWGETQYF. The DNA for the CDR3 is TGTGCCAGCAGCCCCGGGACTTGGGGGGAAACGCAGTATTTT. The full variable domain, its missing parts supplied by reference TRBV7-3 and TRBJ2-3, is GAGVSQTPSNKVTEKGKYVELRCDPISGHTALYWYRQSLGQGPEFLIYFQGTGAADDSGLPNDRFFAVRPEGSVSTLKIQRTERGDSAVYLCASSPGTWGETQYFGPGTRLTVL.

The rearrangement links TRBV2 to TRBJ1-6; tentatively, D is TRBD1 (5 bases). Germline assignment: CDR1 SNHLY and CDR2 FYNNEI. The V end was cut by 4 bases, the J end by 7 bases, with 11 bases between. This CDR3 spans 14 amino acids. CDR3 sequence reads: CASSGQGGNSPLHF. The CDR3 region has the DNA TGTGCCAGCAGTGGGCAGGGAGGAAATTCACCCCTCCACTTT.

This clonotype was detected a few times. The chain joins TRBV12-3 or TRBV12-4 to TRBJ2-7, with 14 bases lining up with TRBD2. CDR3 size: 16 residues. The J segment lost 3 bases and the V segment lost 8 bases, leaving 9 bases of the junction unmatched. CDR3: CASGTSGRLPYYEQYF. CDR3 in DNA: TGTGCCAGCGGGACTAGCGGGAGACTCCCCTACTACGAGCAGTACTTC.

This clonotype was seen more than once but under ten times. Here the CDR3 reads CASSLENGEQFF. The CDR3 DNA reads TGCGCCAGCAGCTTGGAAAATGGTGAGCAGTTCTTC. The J gene is TRBJ2-1, the V gene TRBV5-1; D unresolved. The CDR3 consists of 12 residues. V shed 0 bases and J shed 9 bases, with 7 bases lying between them. Germline V gives CDR1 SGHRS, CDR2 YFSETQ.

The genes are TRBV10-1 and TRBJ2-2, with D hard to call. V lost 0 bases and J lost 4, with 3 bases in between. The germline CDR1 and CDR2 sequences are WNHNN and SYGVQD (reference sequence). The CDR3 contains 13 residues. CDR3 sequence: CASSESSTGELFF. CDR3 DNA sequence: TGCGCCAGCAGTGAGTCGAGCACCGGGGAGCTGTTTTTT.

The gene calls are TRBV7-9 and TRBJ2-5, with TRBD2 matching over 11 bases. The V gene's germline CDR1 is SEHNR and CDR2 FQNEAQ (reference sequence). The CDR3 spans 14 residues. CDR3 nucleotides: TGTGCTTCCCTTAGCGGGAGGGTTCTCAATGAGCAGTACTTC. Amino acids: CASLSGRVLNEQYF.

As DNA, the CDR3 is TGCGCCAGCAGCCCGACCTCTGACGGTGGCTACACCTTC. This sequence encodes CASSPTSDGGYTF. The V and J genes are TRBV5-1 and TRBJ1-2; D remains unclear. The CDR3 spans 13 residues. Germline assignment: CDR1 SGHRS and CDR2 YFSETQ. Trimming removed 4 bases from V and 7 bases from J, with 14 bases in between.

The V call is TRBV27, the J call TRBJ1-2, with a possible D match to TRBD1 (6 bases). The CDR3 is 13 amino acids. CDR1 and CDR2 (germline): MNHEY, SMNVEV (reference sequence). V lost 4 bases, J lost 7 bases, and 13 bases lay in between. The CDR3 nucleotides read TGTGCCAGCAGTTCGGGGGGCCGAAGTGGCTACACCTTC. Its protein is CASSSGGRSGYTF.

CDR3: CASSTGWEEKDTQYF. The CDR3 DNA reads as TGTGCCAGCAGTACAGGATGGGAAGAAAAGGATACGCAGTATTTT. The J gene is TRBJ2-3, the V gene TRBV7-9; D is perhaps TRBD1 (5 bases). Germline-derived CDR1 and CDR2 are SEHNR and FQNEAQ (reference sequence). V was cut by 6 bases and J by 6 bases, with 19 bases left in between. CDR3 size: 15 residues.

This chain connects TRBV2 to TRBJ1-1, with no clear D. Trimming stripped 6 bases from V and 1 base from J, with 12 bases between. The germline CDR1 and CDR2 sequences are SNHLY and FYNNEI. The CDR3 has 14 residues. CDR3 nucleotide sequence: TGTGCCAGCAGGGATGACCCTGAGAACACTGAAGCTTTCTTT. This sequence encodes CASRDDPENTEAFF.

The chain has TRBV27 and TRBJ2-5; D ambiguous. Trimming took off 1 base at V and 2 bases at J, with 8 bases between the two ends. CDR1 is MNHEY, CDR2 SMNVEV, per germline (reference sequence). The CDR3 spans 14 residues. CDR3 loop: CASSLFAGQETQYF. CDR3 DNA sequence: TGTGCCAGCAGTTTATTCGCAGGACAAGAGACCCAGTACTTC.

This clonotype was recorded a few times. The genes are TRBV6-1 and TRBJ2-5; D is possibly TRBD2 (6 bases). TRBJ2-7 matches the DNA end more closely, so the J call is doubtful. CDR1 and CDR2 (germline): MNHNS, SASEGT. The CDR3 sequence is 14 residues long. The CDR3 protein is CASSLAVSGDEQYF. DNA of the CDR3: TGTGCCAGCAGTTTAGCCGTGTCGGGGGACGAGCAGTACTTC.

This rearrangement joins TRBV4-2 to TRBJ1-1; TRBD1 agrees at 12 bases. Trimming at V came to 0 bases and at J to 5 bases, leaving 13 bases not matched to a gene. CDR1 and CDR2 (germline): LGHNA, YNFKEQ. The CDR3 has 19 residues. The CDR3 nucleotides are TGTGCCAGCAGCCAAGAAGGAGGGACAGGGGGCTCTGAACAAACTGAAGCTTTCTTT. Amino acid sequence: CASSQEGGTGGSEQTEAFF.

J is TRBJ2-4 and V is TRBV7-2; TRBD2 is a possible D gene (6 bases). The length of the CDR3 is 12 residues. CDR1 and CDR2 from the germline V gene are SGHTA and FQGNSA. V was pared by 6 bases and J by 10 bases, with 13 bases between. The CDR3 DNA reads as TGTGCCAGCAGGGGTAGCGGAGTAATTCAGTACTTC. This sequence encodes CASRGSGVIQYF.

The V call is TRBV6-2 or TRBV6-3, the J call TRBJ2-4, with 8 bases fitting TRBD1. V was clipped by 7 bases and J by 2 bases; unmatched bases: 10. The CDR3 contains 16 residues. Germline CDR1 reads MNHEY; CDR2 reads SVGEGT. This CDR3 reads CASNPTQGAPKNIQYF. For the CDR3, the DNA is TGTGCCAGCAACCCGACCCAGGGGGCCCCCAAAAACATTCAGTACTTC.

V and J are TRBV12-3 or TRBV12-4 and TRBJ1-2; 8 nucleotides agree with TRBD1. This CDR3 is built from 16 residues. After removal of 3 bases from V and 1 base from J, the junction contained 7 bases not matched to a gene. The chain's CDR3 is CASSFSRDRSNYGYTF. The CDR3 DNA is TGTGCCAGCAGTTTTAGCCGGGACAGGAGTAACTATGGCTACACCTTC.

V is TRBV3-1 and J is TRBJ2-1; D possibly corresponds to TRBD2 (5 bases). V was pared by 8 bases and J by 8 bases, with 19 bases between. This CDR3 is built from 14 residues. Germline V CDR1 and CDR2: LGHDT, YNNKEL (reference sequence). DNA of the CDR3: TGTGCCAGCCGCGGTGGAGCGGTGATCTATGAGCAGTTCTTC. Encoded protein: CASRGGAVIYEQFF.

The chain recombines TRBV10-3 with TRBJ2-7; D unclear. V was pared by 3 bases and J by 0 bases, with 12 bases between. This CDR3 contains 15 residues. Germline CDR1 is ENHRY and CDR2 is SYGVKD. The CDR3 DNA is TGTGCCATCAGTGACGCCACAGTGAACTCCTACGAGCAGTACTTC. Translating gives CAISDATVNSYEQYF.

The J gene is TRBJ2-3, the V gene TRBV29-1; D gene unclear. The CDR3 is made up of 13 amino acids. The V gene lost 2 bases and the J gene lost 1 base, with 7 bases spanning the gap. CDR1 SQVTM and CDR2 ANQGSEA come from the germline V gene. The CDR3 region has the DNA TGCAGCGTTGAATCAGCAGGCACAGATACGCAGTATTTT. It translates to CSVESAGTDTQYF.

This clonotype came up a few times. The V and J genes are TRBV6-6 and TRBJ2-5; D may correspond to TRBD1 or TRBD2 (5 bases each). V lost 4 bases, J lost 3 bases, and 9 bases lay in between. This CDR3 spans 13 amino acids. Looked up from germline, CDR1 is MNHNY and CDR2 is SVGAGI (reference sequence). CDR3 sequence reads: CASSFLGEETQYF. The CDR3 nucleotides read TGTGCCAGCAGTTTCCTGGGGGAAGAGACCCAGTACTTC.

This chain joins TRBV6-2 or TRBV6-3 and TRBJ2-7; TRBD2 matches at 7 bases. CDR1 MNHEY and CDR2 SVGEGT come from the germline V gene. V was pared by 5 bases and J by 7 bases, with 14 bases of the junction left unmatched. The CDR3 spans 15 residues. This chain's CDR3 is CASSKLALTGDEQYF. CDR3 DNA: TGTGCCAGCAGTAAACTAGCGCTCACGGGGGATGAGCAGTACTTC.

The V and J genes are TRBV30 and TRBJ2-1, with D possibly matching TRBD1 (5 bases). The CDR3 is made up of 12 amino acids. Trimming left V 8 bases short and J 10 bases short, with 18 bases between. Looked up from germline, CDR1 is GTSNPN and CDR2 is SVGIG (reference sequence). The CDR3: CARQTVGLEQFF. CDR3 sequence (DNA): TGTGCCCGCCAAACTGTGGGGCTGGAGCAGTTCTTC.

The chain employs TRBV20-1 and TRBJ2-3; 7 nucleotides match TRBD2. Germline assignment: CDR1 DFQATT and CDR2 SNEGSKA (reference sequence). V dropped 3 bases and J dropped 3; count of bases not matched to a gene: 15. CDR3 length equals 17 residues. The CDR3 region is CSASRSAAGIETDTQYF. CDR3 DNA: TGCAGTGCTAGTAGGTCAGCAGCGGGGATTGAAACAGATACGCAGTATTTT.

This sequence joins TRBV2 and TRBJ2-7; D perhaps matches TRBD2 (6 bases). V shed 0 bases and J shed 2 bases, with 11 bases lying between them. The V gene's germline CDR1 is SNHLY and CDR2 FYNNEI. The CDR3 totals 15 residues. The CDR3 coding sequence is TGTGCCAGCAGTGAAGCCCCGGGACTGCCCTACGAGCAGTACTTC. As protein: CASSEAPGLPYEQYF.

This clonotype has just a few counts. V usage is TRBV6-2 or TRBV6-3 and J usage is TRBJ2-1; 8 nucleotides align to TRBD1. The CDR3 spans 15 residues. The germline V gene has CDR1 MNHEY and CDR2 SVGEGT. J gave up 10 bases and V 3 bases, and 11 bases lay outside the gene matches. As DNA, the CDR3 is TGTGCCAGCAGTTATGGCCAGGGGGCCCCTAGGGAGCAGTTCTTC. It translates to CASSYGQGAPREQFF.

This clonotype was counted ten times or more. This sequence joins TRBV30 and TRBJ1-2, with a weak D call TRBD1 (6 bases). The germline V and J ends were trimmed by 3 bases and 4 bases, with 9 bases remaining between them. Per germline, CDR1 GTSNPN and CDR2 SVGIG (reference sequence). The CDR3 has 12 amino acids. CDR3 amino acids: CAWSGQSYGYTF. Written as DNA, the CDR3 is TGTGCCTGGAGCGGACAGAGCTATGGCTACACCTTC.

V usage is TRBV2 and J usage is TRBJ2-3; D is possibly TRBD1 (7 bases). Trimming cost V 4 bases and J 11 bases, with 22 bases left between them. This CDR3 region has 15 residues. Germline assignment: CDR1 SNHLY and CDR2 FYNNEI. Here the CDR3 DNA reads TGTGCCAGCAGTGGGGGCGAGGACCACCAGGGGGGGCAGTATTTT. It yields the protein CASSGGEDHQGGQYF.